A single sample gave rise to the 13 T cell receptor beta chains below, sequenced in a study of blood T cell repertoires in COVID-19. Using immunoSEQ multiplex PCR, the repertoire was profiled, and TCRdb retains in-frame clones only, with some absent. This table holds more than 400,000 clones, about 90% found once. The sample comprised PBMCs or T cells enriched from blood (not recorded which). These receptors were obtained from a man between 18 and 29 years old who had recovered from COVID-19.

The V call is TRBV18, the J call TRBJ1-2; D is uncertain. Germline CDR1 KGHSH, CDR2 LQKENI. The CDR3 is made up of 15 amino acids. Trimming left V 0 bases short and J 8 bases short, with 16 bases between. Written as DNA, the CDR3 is TGTGCCAGCTCACCACCGGGGAGGAGAACGTGGGGCTACACCTTC. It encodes CASSPPGRRTWGYTF.

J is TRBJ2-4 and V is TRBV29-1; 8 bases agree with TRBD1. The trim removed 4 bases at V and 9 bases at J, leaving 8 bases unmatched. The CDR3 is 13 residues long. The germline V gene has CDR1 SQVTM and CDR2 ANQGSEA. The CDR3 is CSVATGASTIQYF. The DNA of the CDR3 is TGCAGCGTTGCGACAGGGGCCTCTACCATTCAGTACTTC.

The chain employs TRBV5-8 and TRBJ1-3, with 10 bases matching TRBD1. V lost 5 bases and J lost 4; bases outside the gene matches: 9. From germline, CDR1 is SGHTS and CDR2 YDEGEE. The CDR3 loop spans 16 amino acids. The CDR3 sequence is CASSSQGQGQGNTIYF. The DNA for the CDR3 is TGTGCCAGCAGTTCCCAGGGACAGGGGCAGGGAAACACCATATATTTT.

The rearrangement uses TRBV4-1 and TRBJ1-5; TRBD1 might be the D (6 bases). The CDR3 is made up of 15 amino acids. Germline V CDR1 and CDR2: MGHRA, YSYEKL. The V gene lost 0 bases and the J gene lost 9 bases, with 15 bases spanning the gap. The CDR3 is CASSQEVEGGLPQHF. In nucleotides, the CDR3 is TGCGCCAGCAGCCAAGAAGTGGAGGGGGGGCTGCCCCAGCATTTT.

The CDR3 spells CASSQDRGGDQPQHF. DNA of the CDR3: TGTGCCAGCAGCCAAGATCGAGGGGGCGACCAGCCCCAGCATTTT. The chain joins TRBV4-2 to TRBJ1-5, with 7 bases fitting TRBD1. The CDR3 loop spans 15 amino acids. Per the germline V gene, CDR1 is LGHNA and CDR2 is YNFKEQ. Trimming took 0 bases from V and 7 from J; bases not matched to a gene: 6.

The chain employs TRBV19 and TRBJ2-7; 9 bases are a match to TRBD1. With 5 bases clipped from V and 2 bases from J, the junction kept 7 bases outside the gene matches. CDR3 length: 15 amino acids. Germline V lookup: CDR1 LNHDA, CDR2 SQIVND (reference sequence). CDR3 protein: CASSQGTGYPYEQYF. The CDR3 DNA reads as TGTGCCAGTAGTCAAGGGACAGGGTACCCCTACGAGCAGTACTTC.

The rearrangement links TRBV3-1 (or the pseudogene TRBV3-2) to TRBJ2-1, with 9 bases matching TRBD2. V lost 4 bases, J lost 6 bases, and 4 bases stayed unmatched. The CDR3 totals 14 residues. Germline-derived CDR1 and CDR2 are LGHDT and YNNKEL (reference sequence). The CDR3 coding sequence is TGTGCCAGCAGCCGGAGCGGGGGGATCAATGAGCAGTTCTTC. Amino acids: CASSRSGGINEQFF.

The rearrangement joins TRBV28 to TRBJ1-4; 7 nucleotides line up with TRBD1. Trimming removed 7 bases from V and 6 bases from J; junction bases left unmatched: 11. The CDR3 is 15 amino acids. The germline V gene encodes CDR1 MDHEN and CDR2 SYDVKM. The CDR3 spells CASNLRQGLDEKLFF. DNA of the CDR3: TGTGCCAGCAACCTGAGACAGGGCCTCGATGAAAAACTGTTTTTT.

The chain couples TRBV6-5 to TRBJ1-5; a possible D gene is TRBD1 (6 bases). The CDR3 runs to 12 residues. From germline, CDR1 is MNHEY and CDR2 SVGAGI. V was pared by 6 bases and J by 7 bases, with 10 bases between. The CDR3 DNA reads TGTGCCAGCAGACCAGGGGAACAGCCCCAGCATTTT. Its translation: CASRPGEQPQHF.

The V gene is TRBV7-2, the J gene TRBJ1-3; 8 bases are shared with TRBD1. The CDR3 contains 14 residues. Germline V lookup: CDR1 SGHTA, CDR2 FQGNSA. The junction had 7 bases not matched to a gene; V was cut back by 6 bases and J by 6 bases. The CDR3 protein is CASSRPGGANTIYF. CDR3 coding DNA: TGTGCCAGCAGTCGACCAGGGGGCGCAAACACCATATATTTT.

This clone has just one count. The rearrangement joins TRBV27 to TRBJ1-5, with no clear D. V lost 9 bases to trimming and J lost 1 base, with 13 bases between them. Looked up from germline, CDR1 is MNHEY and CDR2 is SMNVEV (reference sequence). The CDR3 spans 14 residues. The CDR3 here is CASYLAGSNQPQHF. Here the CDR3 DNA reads TGTGCCAGTTACCTGGCAGGCAGCAATCAGCCCCAGCATTTT.

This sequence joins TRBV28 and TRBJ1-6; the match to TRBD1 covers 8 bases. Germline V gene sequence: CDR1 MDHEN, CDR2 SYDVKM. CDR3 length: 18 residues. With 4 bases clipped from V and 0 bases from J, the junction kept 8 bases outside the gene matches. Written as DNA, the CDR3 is TGTGCCAGCAGTTCCGTGGGACAGGATAGCTCCTATAATTCACCCCTCCACTTT. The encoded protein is CASSSVGQDSSYNSPLHF. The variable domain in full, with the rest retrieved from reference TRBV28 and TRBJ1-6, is DVKVTQSSRYLVKRTGEKVFLECVQDMDHENMFWYRQDPGLGLRLIYFSYDVKMKEKGDIPEGYSVSREKKERFSLILESASTNQTSMYLCASSSVGQDSSYNSPLHFGNGTRLTVT.

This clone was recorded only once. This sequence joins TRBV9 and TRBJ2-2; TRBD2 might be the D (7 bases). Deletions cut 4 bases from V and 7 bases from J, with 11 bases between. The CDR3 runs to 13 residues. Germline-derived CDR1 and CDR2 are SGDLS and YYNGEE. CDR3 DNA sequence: TGTGCCAGCAGCCTGGGGGGGCGCGGGGAGCTGTTTTTT. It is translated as CASSLGGRGELFF.